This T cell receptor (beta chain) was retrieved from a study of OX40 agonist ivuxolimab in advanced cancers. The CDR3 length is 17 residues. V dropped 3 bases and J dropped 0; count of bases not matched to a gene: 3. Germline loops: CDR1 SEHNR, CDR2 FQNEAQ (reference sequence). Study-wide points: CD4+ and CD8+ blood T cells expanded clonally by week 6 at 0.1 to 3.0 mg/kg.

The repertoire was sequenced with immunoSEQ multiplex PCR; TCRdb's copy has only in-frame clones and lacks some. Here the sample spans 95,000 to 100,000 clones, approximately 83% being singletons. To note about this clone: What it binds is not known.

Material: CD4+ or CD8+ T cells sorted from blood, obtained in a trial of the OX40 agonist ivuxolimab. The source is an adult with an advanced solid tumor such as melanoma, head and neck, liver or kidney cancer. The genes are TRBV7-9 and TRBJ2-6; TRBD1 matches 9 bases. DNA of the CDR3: TGTGCCAGCAGCTTGAGGACAGGGGCCTCTGGGGCCAACGTCCTGACTTTC. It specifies CASSLRTGASGANVLTF.